What follows are 12 T cell receptor beta chains derived from one specimen sequenced in a study of breast tumors, draining lymph nodes, adjacent tissues. Samples came from axillary lymph nodes draining the breast cancer. MiXCR, applied by TCRdb to the multiplex PCR reads, yields one record per CDR3 protein. The sample lists 200,000 to 250,000 distinct CDR3 sequences; about 30% were seen once. Sequencing input: axillary lymph node tissue. These receptors came from a female donor with breast cancer. Some clones in this sample may be carry-over from other donors' samples.

This clonotype was recorded many times. The genes are TRBV27 and TRBJ1-2, with unresolved D. The CDR3 extends over 13 amino acids. V lost 3 bases, J lost 4 bases, and 9 bases lay in between. The germline V gene has CDR1 MNHEY and CDR2 SMNVEV (reference sequence). The CDR3 protein is CASSFTPFYGYTF. For the CDR3, the DNA is TGTGCCAGCAGTTTTACCCCATTCTATGGCTACACCTTC.

The chain carries TRBV6-2 or TRBV6-3 and TRBJ1-2; 7 nucleotides align to TRBD1. The ends lost 4 bases at V and 4 bases at J; junction bases unmatched: 3. Germline V gene sequence: CDR1 MNHEY, CDR2 SVGEGT. The CDR3 loop spans 13 amino acids. The CDR3 region has the DNA TGTGCCAGCAGTTCGGGACAGCTCTATGGCTACACCTTC. It encodes CASSSGQLYGYTF.

This clonotype came up many times. This chain links TRBV4-3 with TRBJ2-7; D is unresolved. CDR1 is LGHNA, CDR2 YSLEER, per germline. The CDR3 length is 15 residues. The germline V and J ends were trimmed by 0 bases and 4 bases, with 13 bases remaining between them. The CDR3 DNA follows: TGCGCCAGCAGCCAAGATATCTCTCCTAAATACGAGCAGTACTTC. It encodes CASSQDISPKYEQYF.

This clonotype has just a few counts. V and J are TRBV6-2 or TRBV6-3 and TRBJ2-5; TRBD2 matches at 8 bases. The CDR3 loop spans 18 amino acids. In germline, CDR1 is MNHEY, CDR2 SVGEGT. With V trimmed by 0 bases and J by 1 base, 10 bases remained unmatched. The CDR3 here is CASSYSRTSRYTQETQYF. As DNA, the CDR3 is TGTGCCAGCAGTTACTCACGGACTAGCCGATATACCCAAGAGACCCAGTACTTC.

The sample holds many counts of this clonotype. The chain joins TRBV19 to TRBJ2-3, with TRBD1 matching over 9 bases. The CDR3 is made up of 15 amino acids. Trimming cost V 3 bases and J 1 base; bases outside gene matches: 2. Germline CDR1 and CDR2: LNHDA and SQIVND (reference sequence). This chain's CDR3 is CASSIRTGGTDTQYF. For the CDR3, the DNA is TGTGCCAGTAGTATCCGGACAGGGGGCACAGATACGCAGTATTTT. Based on the CDR3 plus reference TRBV19 and TRBJ2-3, the full variable domain is DGGITQSPKYLFRKEGQNVTLSCEQNLNHDAMYWYRQDPGQGLRLIYYSQIVNDFQKGDIAEGYSVSREKKESFPLTVTSAQKNPTAFYLCASSIRTGGTDTQYFGPGTRLTVL.

The table lists this clonotype with many counts. The chain links TRBV6-1 to TRBJ2-3; either TRBD1 or TRBD2 may fit D (6 bases each). This CDR3 comprises 15 residues. Deletions cut 6 bases from V and 6 bases from J, with 19 bases between. Germline CDR1 and CDR2: MNHNS and SASEGT. The CDR3, as DNA: TGTGCCAGCAGCCTCCAACCGGGGGCGGGTGATACGCAGTATTTT. It specifies CASSLQPGAGDTQYF.

This clonotype appeared many times. This chain joins TRBV7-3 and TRBJ2-1; no clear D gene. The CDR3 consists of 13 residues. In germline, CDR1 is SGHTA, CDR2 FQGTGA. V was trimmed by 5 bases and J by 2 bases, leaving 7 bases between them. CDR3 DNA: TGTGCCAGCAGCCTCCAGGCCTACAATGAGCAGTTCTTC. Amino acids: CASSLQAYNEQFF. Full variable domain (rest looked up from reference TRBV7-3 and TRBJ2-1): GAGVSQTPSNKVTEKGKYVELRCDPISGHTALYWYRQSLGQGPEFLIYFQGTGAADDSGLPNDRFFAVRPEGSVSTLKIQRTERGDSAVYLCASSLQAYNEQFFGPGTRLTVL.

This clonotype was seen at least ten times. The rearrangement uses TRBV6-5 and TRBJ2-5; D gene uncertain. The CDR3 contains 14 residues. Germline V gene sequence: CDR1 MNHEY, CDR2 SVGAGI. The V gene lost 2 bases and the J gene lost 1 base, with 8 bases spanning the gap. The CDR3 spells CASSYDHGQETQYF. The CDR3, as DNA: TGTGCCAGCAGTTACGACCACGGCCAAGAGACCCAGTACTTC.

Many counts were recorded for this clonotype. The chain couples TRBV7-8 to TRBJ2-7; D perhaps matches TRBD1 (5 bases). Germline V gives CDR1 SGHVS, CDR2 FQNEAQ. The CDR3 loop spans 15 amino acids. V lost 5 bases and J 4 bases, leaving 18 bases between the germline ends. CDR3 nucleotides: TGTGCCAGCAGCCGTACCGGGTCAGGGATTTACGAGCAGTACTTC. This gives the protein CASSRTGSGIYEQYF.

Written as DNA, the CDR3 is TGTGCCAGCAGCTCCGAAGGCGCTACCAATGAGCAGTTCTTC. Its protein is CASSSEGATNEQFF. The chain links TRBV7-2 to TRBJ2-1; D is uncertain. CDR3 length equals 14 residues. CDR1 is SGHTA, CDR2 FQGNSA, per germline. Trimming pared 4 bases from V and 6 bases from J, leaving 13 bases between.

This clonotype was seen a few times. A much larger clone lies a single base off, so this may be a read error. The conserved phenylalanine or tryptophan is not found at the CDR3 terminus, so this likely reflects a read error. It is unclear where the CDR3 begins or ends on the DNA, so no DNA is shown, and the CDR3 is as TCRdb lists it. The V and J genes are TRBV20-1 and TRBJ2-7; whether TRBD2, the table's D call, matches the DNA was not checked. Germline V lookup: CDR1 DFQATT, CDR2 SNEGSKA (reference sequence). Termini included, the CDR3 measures 10 amino acids. This chain's CDR3 is CSARDERDLS.

This clonotype was detected ten times or more. The rearrangement joins TRBV30 to TRBJ2-7; D remains ambiguous. CDR1 and CDR2 from the germline V gene are GTSNPN and SVGIG (reference sequence). The CDR3 spans 11 residues. V was pared by 3 bases and J by 1 base, with 4 bases between. CDR3 in amino acids: CAWRDSYEQYF. CDR3 in DNA: TGTGCCTGGAGGGATTCCTACGAGCAGTACTTC.